This TCR beta chain derives from a study of T-cell memory formation after mild COVID-19. J lost 7 bases, V lost 6 bases, and 7 bases had no gene match. Per the germline V gene, CDR1 is SGHVS and CDR2 is FNYEAQ. This CDR3 region has 14 residues. Sample barcodes and UMIs were carried by the TCR alpha and TCR beta cDNA libraries that 5'RACE generated with constant-segment primers. TCRdb passed the 5' RACE reads through MiXCR, listing each CDR3 protein once. This sample has about 270,000 distinct CDR3 sequences, with 15% to 20% found just once. Many counts were recorded for this clonotype. The chain recombines TRBV7-6 with TRBJ2-1; 9 bases are shared with TRBD1. This clonotype was sampled from a man younger than 35 who had mild COVID-19 (a few samples of this study predate the infection). Cell type and time point are not known. Sequencing was performed on PBMCs or a T cell subset sorted from them (not recorded which). The CDR3 sequence is CASSPTTGGNEQFF. For the CDR3, the DNA is TGTGCCAGCAGTCCTACGACAGGGGGGAATGAGCAGTTCTTC.